These T cell receptor beta chains were read from a single sample in a study of T cell changes during pregnancy in multiple sclerosis. Assay: immunoSEQ multiplex PCR; the TCRdb copy retains only in-frame clones and omits some. The table shows fewer than 60,000 clones, with approximately 90% occurring only once. The specimen comprised peripheral blood, sampled in the second trimester of pregnancy. The receptors derive from a female donor with multiple sclerosis, enrolled in a pregnancy study. CDR3s include the opening cysteine and the closing phenylalanine or tryptophan. The order of the fields is clone size, V gene, J gene, CDR3 protein. Clone size is stated in some rows and not others, as once, few, many or a class when expanded.

>.|TRBV21-1|TRBJ2-3
CASSKPGQGAHKSTDTQYF
>.|TRBV2|TRBJ1-4
CATDGQGREKLFF
>.|TRBV2|TRBJ2-7
CASREGTGGTYEQYF
>few|TRBV18|TRBJ2-3
CASSTLAVTQYF
>.|TRBV5-5|TRBJ2-2
CASGRQGAAGELFF
>.|TRBV6-5|TRBJ1-5
CASRATGGNQPQHF
>.|TRBV6-1|TRBJ1-5
CASSEQGRVNQPQHF
>.|TRBV23-1|TRBJ2-7
CARELRARYEQYF
>few|TRBV6-1|TRBJ1-5
CASRDQDIGNQPQHF
>.|TRBV19|TRBJ1-2
CASSISGVANYGYTF
>.|TRBV4-3|TRBJ1-2
CASSQGTGGVRGYTF
>.|TRBV11-2|TRBJ1-2
CASSLAVSYGYTF
>.|TRBV7-3|TRBJ1-1
CASSLGRYTEAFF
>.|TRBV7-3|TRBJ1-1
CASSLTGGTGPKAFF
>.|TRBV7-9|TRBJ1-2
CASSPGTGTGGYTF